The 26 T cell receptor beta chains listed next were all sequenced from one sample in a study of control samples from healthy donors and cancer patients (TCRdb year 2020). The library was obtained by the immunoSEQ multiplex PCR assay. Imported from immuneACCESS, the table was reduced by TCRdb to in-frame sequences with V and J called. These copies leave out some clones; in studies compared against another copy, an unresolved V gene accounts for under half, and the cause of the remainder is not known. The sample has about 60,000 clones on record, over 75% of them singletons. The top ten clonotypes cover roughly 5.5% of the sample. Material for sequencing was blood. These receptors came from a man in his forties in good health.

The chain uses TRBV3-1 (or the pseudogene TRBV3-2) and TRBJ1-1, with TRBD1 as a possible D gene (6 bases). Deletions cut 2 bases from V and 2 bases from J, with 9 bases between. Germline CDR1 reads LGHDT; CDR2 reads YNNKEL (reference sequence). The CDR3 length is 14 residues. The CDR3 protein is CASSQSDSNTEAFF. CDR3 nucleotide sequence: TGTGCCAGCAGCCAATCGGACAGCAACACTGAAGCTTTCTTT.

V and J are TRBV6-2 or TRBV6-3 and TRBJ1-4, with D hard to call. V lost 5 bases and J lost 0, with 7 bases in between. The CDR3 extends over 14 amino acids. Germline CDR1 reads MNHEY; CDR2 reads SVGEGT. The CDR3 region is CASSHPATNEKLFF. DNA for the CDR3: TGTGCCAGCAGTCATCCGGCAACTAATGAAAAACTGTTTTTT.

This CDR3 reads CASSSTGHNGYTF. In DNA, the CDR3 is TGTGCCAGCAGCTCCACAGGGCACAACGGCTACACCTTC. The chain is built from TRBV5-8 and TRBJ1-2; D might be TRBD1 (6 bases). The CDR3 spans 13 residues. Germline V CDR1 and CDR2: SGHTS, YDEGEE. The V and J ends lost 3 bases and 8 bases respectively, with 14 bases between them.

This chain uses TRBV6-2 or TRBV6-3 with TRBJ1-2; 7 nucleotides agree with TRBD1. Germline-derived CDR1 and CDR2 are MNHEY and SVGEGT. This CDR3 region has 15 residues. Trimming took 2 bases from V and 5 from J; bases not matched to a gene: 8. The CDR3 spells CASSYIPQGRYGYTF. CDR3 coding DNA: TGTGCCAGCAGTTACATCCCACAGGGGAGGTATGGCTACACCTTC.

The gene calls are TRBV2 and TRBJ2-7; tentatively, D is TRBD1 (6 bases). The CDR3 contains 15 residues. The V and J ends lost 6 bases and 4 bases respectively, with 19 bases between them. The germline V gene has CDR1 SNHLY and CDR2 FYNNEI. This CDR3 reads CASRAEAGATYEQYF. As DNA, the CDR3 is TGTGCCAGCAGGGCGGAGGCAGGGGCGACTTACGAGCAGTACTTC. The entire variable domain, with the rest obtained from reference TRBV2 and TRBJ2-7, is as follows: EPEVTQTPSHQVTQMGQEVILRCVPISNHLYFYWYRQILGQKVEFLVSFYNNEISEKSEIFDDQFSVERPDGSNFTLKIRSTKLEDSAMYFCASRAEAGATYEQYFGPGTRLTVT.

The chain recombines TRBV28 with TRBJ1-1; possibly TRBD1 for D (5 bases). The CDR3 contains 15 residues. V lost 1 base and J lost 0, with 9 bases in between. From germline, CDR1 is MDHEN and CDR2 SYDVKM. Here the CDR3 reads CASSLSGHLNTEAFF. CDR3 bases: TGTGCCAGCAGTTTATCTGGACATTTGAACACTGAAGCTTTCTTT.

The V and J genes are TRBV11-2 and TRBJ1-4; no clear D. The CDR3 consists of 16 residues. Germline lookup yields CDR1 SGHAT and CDR2 FQNNGV. V was clipped by 1 base and J by 7 bases, with 16 bases between them. In DNA form, the CDR3 reads TGTGCCAGCAGCTTAGGAACCGGCCAGAAGGGTGAAAAACTGTTTTTT. This translates into CASSLGTGQKGEKLFF.

The V gene is TRBV6-5, the J gene TRBJ1-1; D uncertain. The CDR3 contains 15 residues. The germline CDR1 and CDR2 sequences are MNHEY and SVGAGI. The ends were cut back, 3 bases at V and 0 bases at J, with 11 bases in the middle. CDR3 nucleotide sequence: TGTGCCAGCAGTTATGGGTTTTTCATGAACACTGAAGCTTTCTTT. Residues: CASSYGFFMNTEAFF.

This chain connects TRBV10-3 to TRBJ1-3, with D unresolved. The germline gives CDR1 ENHRY, CDR2 SYGVKD. V dropped 5 bases and J dropped 8 bases, with 19 bases sitting between them. This CDR3 comprises 15 residues. DNA of the CDR3: TGTGCCATCAGTCGCGGTACCCCAAATCTGGACACCATATATTTT. This encodes CAISRGTPNLDTIYF.

This clone was found once. The chain links TRBV4-3 to TRBJ2-6; D is possibly TRBD2 (5 bases). Trimming shortened V by 1 base and J by 0 bases, and 7 bases separated the two germline ends. The CDR3 loop spans 16 amino acids. Germline V gene data show CDR1 as LGHNA and CDR2 as YSLEER. The chain's CDR3 is CASSQGRNSGANVLTF. DNA for the CDR3: TGCGCCAGCAGCCAAGGGAGGAACTCTGGGGCCAACGTCCTGACTTTC.

This clone occurred once. This chain joins TRBV19 and TRBJ1-2, with a tentative D call TRBD1 (6 bases). The V end was cut by 5 bases, the J end by 3 bases, with 13 bases between. Germline CDR1 LNHDA, CDR2 SQIVND (reference sequence). The CDR3 runs 14 residues. The CDR3 loop reads CASSLDSLYYGYTF. Written as DNA, the CDR3 is TGTGCCAGTAGTTTGGACAGCTTGTACTATGGCTACACCTTC.

The J gene is TRBJ2-7, the V gene TRBV4-1, with 12 bases lining up with TRBD2. The germline CDR1 and CDR2 sequences are MGHRA and YSYEKL. The CDR3 is 19 amino acids. V was pared by 5 bases and J by 1 base, with 15 bases of the junction left unmatched. CDR3 protein: CASSAGLAGGRAQSYEQYF. The CDR3 DNA reads TGCGCCAGCAGCGCGGGGCTAGCGGGGGGGCGGGCTCAATCCTACGAGCAGTACTTC.

This chain links TRBV5-4 with TRBJ2-3, with 10 positions matching TRBD2. The CDR3 spans 16 residues. Per the germline V gene, CDR1 is SGHNT and CDR2 is YYREEE (reference sequence). V shed 2 bases and J 2 bases; nucleotides not matched to a gene: 5. The CDR3 coding sequence is TGTGCCAGCAGCTTAGCACTAGCGGGGATCACAGATACGCAGTATTTT. Translation: CASSLALAGITDTQYF.

The rearrangement links TRBV5-1 to TRBJ2-6; no firm D call. This CDR3 region has 14 residues. V lost 2 bases and J lost 2, with 5 bases in between. Germline CDR1 reads SGHRS; CDR2 reads YFSETQ. CDR3 in DNA: TGCGCCAGCAGCTTAAGTACTGGGGCCAACGTCCTGACTTTC. Protein: CASSLSTGANVLTF.

This clone was seen a single time. The V and J genes are TRBV19 and TRBJ1-3, with D unresolved. Germline V gene lookup returns CDR1 LNHDA and CDR2 SQIVND (reference sequence). This CDR3 has 13 residues. The ends were cut back, 8 bases at V and 2 bases at J, with 10 bases in the middle. CDR3 residues: CASRGFPGNTIYF. The CDR3, as DNA: TGTGCCAGTCGAGGTTTTCCTGGAAACACCATATATTTT.

This chain uses TRBV19 with TRBJ1-1; D is perhaps TRBD1 (5 bases). Germline values: CDR1 LNHDA, CDR2 SQIVND (reference sequence). The CDR3 covers 11 residues. V dropped 8 bases and J dropped 4 bases, with 8 bases sitting between them. The CDR3 DNA reads as TGTGCCAGTTATAGGGGCACTGAAGCTTTCTTT. It translates to CASYRGTEAFF.

The V gene is TRBV19, the J gene TRBJ2-1; D possibly matches TRBD1 or TRBD2 (5 bases each). Germline V gene data show CDR1 as LNHDA and CDR2 as SQIVND (reference sequence). The CDR3 has 14 amino acids. The V and J ends lost 7 bases and 3 bases respectively, with 13 bases between them. CDR3 residues: CASMPGAGYNEQFF. CDR3 sequence (DNA): TGTGCCAGTATGCCCGGGGCAGGCTACAATGAGCAGTTCTTC.

This clone was recorded once. V and J are TRBV5-6 and TRBJ1-1; 8 bases fit TRBD1. This CDR3 has 16 amino acids. The germline V gene has CDR1 SGHDT and CDR2 YYEEEE. Trimming took 4 bases from V and 1 from J; bases not matched to a gene: 9. CDR3: CASSPNYGTGNTEAFF. The CDR3 DNA follows: TGTGCCAGCAGCCCCAATTACGGGACAGGGAACACTGAAGCTTTCTTT.

The chain links TRBV10-3 to TRBJ2-7; TRBD1 is a possible D gene (6 bases). The V end lost 0 bases, the J end lost 2 bases, and 14 bases lay between the germline ends. This CDR3 is built from 16 residues. Per germline, CDR1 ENHRY and CDR2 SYGVKD. CDR3 coding DNA: TGTGCCATCAGTGAGTCGGGGGTGAGGGGGACCTACGAGCAGTACTTC. Its protein is CAISESGVRGTYEQYF.

This chain uses TRBV9 with TRBJ2-7; D assignment may be TRBD1 or TRBD2 (5 bases each). The V end lost 0 bases, the J end lost 3 bases, and 13 bases lay between the germline ends. In germline, CDR1 is SGDLS, CDR2 YYNGEE. CDR3 length: 15 amino acids. In nucleotides, the CDR3 is TGTGCCAGCAGCGTAGAAGCAGGGACGGGCTACGAGCAGTACTTC. Translating gives CASSVEAGTGYEQYF.

The rearrangement uses TRBV7-9 and TRBJ2-1; D might be TRBD1 or TRBD2, each matching 5 bases. CDR1 and CDR2 (germline): SEHNR, FQNEAQ (reference sequence). There are 17 residues in the CDR3. V was clipped by 0 bases and J by 2 bases, with 14 bases between them. The CDR3 region is CASSLAFGRDPYNEQFF. Written as DNA, the CDR3 is TGTGCCAGCAGCTTAGCGTTCGGCAGGGACCCCTACAATGAGCAGTTCTTC.

The chain is built from TRBV25-1 and TRBJ1-2; D is unresolved. This CDR3 region has 14 residues. Trimming pared 8 bases from V and 0 bases from J, leaving 13 bases between. Germline CDR1 is MGHDK and CDR2 is SYGVNS. The CDR3 region has the DNA TGTGCCAGCGCCCCAGGAGTTACTAACTATGGCTACACCTTC. Residues: CASAPGVTNYGYTF.

As to this clone: Other DNA sequences within the sample encode an identical CDR3. V usage is TRBV27 and J usage is TRBJ2-7, with D unclear. V was shortened by 2 bases and J by 0 bases, with 5 bases between the two germline ends. Germline CDR1 reads MNHEY; CDR2 reads SMNVEV (reference sequence). CDR3 length: 13 residues. The CDR3 sequence is CASSLARSYEQYF. The CDR3 coding sequence is TGTGCCAGCAGTTTAGCCCGCTCCTACGAGCAGTACTTC.

The chain carries TRBV24-1 and TRBJ1-1; D may be TRBD1 (5 bases). CDR1 and CDR2 from the germline V gene are KGHDR and SFDVKD. V was pared by 7 bases and J by 2 bases, with 10 bases between. The CDR3 is made up of 13 amino acids. In nucleotides, the CDR3 is TGTGCCACCAGGCGGGACGGCAACACTGAAGCTTTCTTT. This sequence encodes CATRRDGNTEAFF.

V is TRBV30 and J is TRBJ2-6; 7 nucleotides line up with TRBD1. The trim removed 0 bases at V and 4 bases at J, leaving 9 bases unmatched. The CDR3 sequence is 17 residues long. Per the germline V gene, CDR1 is GTSNPN and CDR2 is SVGIG (reference sequence). The CDR3 spells CAWSVQGWRGGANVLTF. CDR3 DNA: TGTGCCTGGAGTGTACAGGGGTGGAGAGGGGGGGCCAACGTCCTGACTTTC.

This rearrangement joins TRBV21-1 to TRBJ2-5; no check of the table's D call, TRBD1, against the DNA was made. TRBV21-1 is a listed pseudogene. The CDR3 is 16 residues long. CDR3 loop: CASSEGQGTLQETQYF. CDR3 DNA sequence: TGTGCCAGCAGCGAGGGACAGGGCACCCTCCAAGAGACCCAGTACTTC.